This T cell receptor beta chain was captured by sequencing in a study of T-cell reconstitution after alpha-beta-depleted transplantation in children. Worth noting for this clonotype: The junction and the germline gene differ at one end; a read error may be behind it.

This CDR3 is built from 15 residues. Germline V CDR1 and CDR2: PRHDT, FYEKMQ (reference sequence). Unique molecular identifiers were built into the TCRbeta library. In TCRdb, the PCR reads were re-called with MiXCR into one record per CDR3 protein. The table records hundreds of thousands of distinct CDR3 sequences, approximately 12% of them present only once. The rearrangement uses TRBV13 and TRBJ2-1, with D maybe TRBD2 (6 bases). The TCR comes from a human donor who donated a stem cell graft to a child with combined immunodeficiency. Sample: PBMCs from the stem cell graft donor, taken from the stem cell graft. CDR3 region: CASSSRDWSYNEEFF. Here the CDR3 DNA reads TGTGCCAGCAGCTCCCGGGACTGGTCTTACAATGAGGAGTTCTTC.